These 22 T cell receptor beta chains originate from one sample sequenced in a study of blood T cell repertoires in COVID-19. Generated by immunoSEQ multiplex PCR, the TCRdb table keeps only in-frame clones and is missing some. Altogether 150,000 to 200,000 clones are present, roughly nine tenths being singletons, with the ten largest covering roughly 21%. The sequenced material came from peripheral blood. Source of these receptors: a man aged 60-69 years with active or convalescent COVID-19.

The chain uses TRBV15 and TRBJ2-2; D is unresolved. CDR3 length: 15 amino acids. Germline V gene sequence: CDR1 LNHNV, CDR2 YYDKDF (reference sequence). The V and J ends lost 5 bases and 4 bases respectively, with 14 bases between them. The DNA for the CDR3 is TGTGCCACCAGCCCCGTTCACACAGTCACCGGGGAGCTGTTTTTT. It encodes CATSPVHTVTGELFF.

The chain employs TRBV19 and TRBJ1-5, with D possibly matching TRBD1 (6 bases). Trimming left V 3 bases short and J 4 bases short, with 13 bases between. The CDR3 is 15 residues long. Germline V gene lookup returns CDR1 LNHDA and CDR2 SQIVND (reference sequence). CDR3 sequence (DNA): TGTGCCAGTAGTATTGGGGACAATTATAATCAGCCCCAGCATTTT. Encoded protein: CASSIGDNYNQPQHF.

The CDR3 loop reads CASSVGSQGEKLFF. CDR3 DNA: TGCGCCAGCAGCGTGGGGTCACAGGGGGAAAAACTGTTTTTT. This chain uses TRBV5-1 with TRBJ1-4, with 7 bases fitting TRBD1. This CDR3 contains 14 residues. Per germline, CDR1 SGHRS and CDR2 YFSETQ. V lost 4 bases to trimming and J lost 8 bases; unmatched junction nucleotides: 8.

This chain links TRBV5-4 with TRBJ2-7; D is uncertain. This CDR3 contains 14 residues. Germline V gene lookup returns CDR1 SGHNT and CDR2 YYREEE (reference sequence). Trimming cost V 4 bases and J 0 bases, with 11 bases left between them. The CDR3 spells CASSGGTSSYEQYF. In nucleotides, the CDR3 is TGTGCCAGCAGCGGCGGTACCTCCTCCTACGAGCAGTACTTC. Combining the CDR3 with reference TRBV5-4 and TRBJ2-7 gives the whole variable domain ETGVTQSPTHLIKTRGQQVTLRCSSQSGHNTVSWYQQALGQGPQFIFQYYREEENGRGNFPPRFSGLQFPNYSSELNVNALELDDSALYLCASSGGTSSYEQYFGPGTRLTVT.

This chain links TRBV5-1 with TRBJ2-5, with TRBD2 identical over 7 bases. The CDR3 totals 15 residues. Unmatched junction bases numbered 11, after V lost 4 bases and J lost 5 bases. CDR1 is SGHRS and CDR2 is YFSETQ in the germline V gene. The CDR3 loop is CASSSGTGRDETQYF. The CDR3 DNA sequence: TGCGCCAGCAGCAGCGGGACTGGGAGAGATGAGACCCAGTACTTC. Filled out from reference TRBV5-1 and TRBJ2-5, the complete variable domain reads KAGVTQTPRYLIKTRGQQVTLSCSPISGHRSVSWYQQTPGQGLQFLFEYFSETQRNKGNFPGRFSGRQFSNSRSEMNVSTLELGDSALYLCASSSGTGRDETQYFGPGTRLLVL.

V usage is TRBV7-2 and J usage is TRBJ1-1; a weak D match, TRBD1 (5 bases). The CDR3 extends over 13 amino acids. Germline CDR1 reads SGHTA; CDR2 reads FQGNSA. With 3 bases removed from V and 1 base from J, the gap between germline ends came to 6 bases. The CDR3 DNA reads TGTGCCAGCAGCTTGACAGCGAACACTGAAGCTTTCTTT. This codes for CASSLTANTEAFF.

The chain carries TRBV12-5 and TRBJ1-4; D remains ambiguous. The CDR3 totals 14 residues. The germline CDR1 and CDR2 sequences are LGHNT and FRNRAP. V lost 3 bases, J lost 4 bases, and 9 bases lay in between. The CDR3 nucleotides are TGTGCTAGTGGTTTTGGCAACGTTAATGAAAAACTGTTTTTT. This codes for CASGFGNVNEKLFF.

J is TRBJ2-3 and V is TRBV9, with D possibly being TRBD2 (6 bases). The CDR3 totals 14 residues. In germline, CDR1 is SGDLS, CDR2 YYNGEE. V shed 0 bases and J shed 2 bases, with 7 bases lying between them. The CDR3 loop reads CASSVGGVTDTQYF. As DNA, the CDR3 is TGTGCCAGCAGCGTAGGGGGGGTCACAGATACGCAGTATTTT. Complete variable domain (other parts from reference TRBV9 and TRBJ2-3): DSGVTQTPKHLITATGQRVTLRCSPRSGDLSVYWYQQSLDQGLQFLIQYYNGEERAKGNILERFSAQQFPDLHSELNLSSLELGDSALYFCASSVGGVTDTQYFGPGTRLTVL.

The chain links TRBV21-1 to TRBJ1-6. TRBV21-1 has pseudogene status. The CDR3 has 17 residues. The CDR3 is CASSKCRGWVKNSPLHF. CDR3 nucleotides: TGTGCCAGCAGCAAGTGTCGGGGTTGGGTCAAGAATTCACCCCTCCACTTT.

V is TRBV12-3 or TRBV12-4 and J is TRBJ1-4; D may be TRBD1 (5 bases). Trimming shortened V by 1 base and J by 10 bases, and 7 bases separated the two germline ends. This CDR3 region has 12 residues. CDR3 in amino acids: CASSLEGAKLFF. In nucleotides, the CDR3 is TGTGCCAGCAGTTTAGAAGGGGCAAAACTGTTTTTT.

V is TRBV24-1 and J is TRBJ1-5; D unresolved. The V end lost 3 bases, the J end lost 7 bases, and 6 bases lay between the germline ends. Germline CDR1 KGHDR, CDR2 SFDVKD. The CDR3 runs 12 residues. The CDR3 here is CATSDPGQPQHF. CDR3 bases: TGTGCCACCAGTGATCCTGGCCAGCCCCAGCATTTT.

The V and J genes are TRBV5-6 and TRBJ1-2, with 8 bases that match TRBD1. V lost 3 bases and J lost 8; bases outside the gene matches: 6. Germline-derived CDR1 and CDR2 are SGHDT and YYEEEE. There are 13 residues in the CDR3. The CDR3 is CASSSDRGWGYTF. In nucleotides, the CDR3 is TGTGCCAGCAGCTCCGACAGGGGATGGGGCTACACCTTC.

The chain recombines TRBV2 with TRBJ1-2, with D possibly matching TRBD1 (6 bases). Germline V CDR1 and CDR2: SNHLY, FYNNEI. Trimming took off 7 bases at V and 10 bases at J, with 13 bases between the two ends. The CDR3 consists of 11 residues. CDR3 in amino acids: CASTWDTLYTF. The DNA of the CDR3 is TGTGCCAGCACTTGGGACACACTCTACACCTTC.

The V call is TRBV19, the J call TRBJ2-6, with 8 positions matching TRBD1. The CDR3 has 15 amino acids. V lost 6 bases to trimming and J lost 5 bases; unmatched junction nucleotides: 6. Germline CDR1 is LNHDA and CDR2 is SQIVND (reference sequence). CDR3 loop: CASSPGGSRANVLTF. CDR3 DNA sequence: TGTGCCAGTAGCCCAGGGGGCAGTAGGGCCAACGTCCTGACTTTC.

This clone was seen a few times. The chain recombines TRBV3-1 (or the pseudogene TRBV3-2) with TRBJ2-7, with TRBD2 matching 15 bases. This CDR3 has 17 amino acids. V gave up 4 bases and J gave up 11 bases; unmatched junction bases: 15. Germline loops: CDR1 LGHDT, CDR2 YNNKEL (reference sequence). As DNA, the CDR3 is TGTGCCAGCAGCCGAACCGGGACTAGCGGGGGGCTACCCGTTAAGTACTTC. As protein: CASSRTGTSGGLPVKYF.

The genes are TRBV7-9 and TRBJ2-3; 9 bases fit TRBD2. V dropped 3 bases and J dropped 2; count of bases not matched to a gene: 3. The CDR3 runs 15 residues. CDR1 and CDR2 from the germline V gene are SEHNR and FQNEAQ (reference sequence). The CDR3 loop is CASSFLAGITDTQYF. In DNA form, the CDR3 reads TGTGCCAGCAGCTTTCTAGCGGGGATCACAGATACGCAGTATTTT.

The chain employs TRBV14 and TRBJ2-5, with 10 bases matching TRBD2. Germline assignment: CDR1 SGHDN and CDR2 FVKESK. This CDR3 region has 15 residues. J was trimmed by 4 bases and V by 4 bases; bases with no gene match: 6. DNA of the CDR3: TGTGCCAGCAGCCCGAAGAGCGGGGGGGCAGAGACCCAGTACTTC. This codes for CASSPKSGGAETQYF.

The sample holds one count of this clone. V is TRBV6-4 and J is TRBJ1-1; D call uncertain. Trimming cost V 6 bases and J 0 bases, with 11 bases left between them. This CDR3 has 14 amino acids. Per the germline V gene, CDR1 is MRHNA and CDR2 is SNTAGT. In DNA form, the CDR3 reads TGTGCCAGCAGAAGCACAGATATGAACACTGAAGCTTTCTTT. Encoded protein: CASRSTDMNTEAFF.

This clone was detected once. The V gene is TRBV5-1, the J gene TRBJ2-3, with 9 bases identical to TRBD1. J gave up 1 base and V 7 bases, and 7 bases lay outside the gene matches. Looked up from germline, CDR1 is SGHRS and CDR2 is YFSETQ. This CDR3 is built from 15 residues. CDR3: CASSGTGYRTDTQYF. Here the CDR3 DNA reads TGCGCCAGCTCCGGGACAGGGTACCGCACAGATACGCAGTATTTT.

The chain joins TRBV27 to TRBJ1-1; 9 bases line up with TRBD1. V shed 2 bases, J shed 6 bases, and the junction held 4 bases outside the gene matches. CDR3 length: 14 amino acids. The germline CDR1 and CDR2 sequences are MNHEY and SMNVEV (reference sequence). The CDR3 sequence: CASSLQQGAAEAFF. CDR3 nucleotide sequence: TGTGCCAGCAGTTTACAACAGGGGGCGGCTGAAGCTTTCTTT.

This clone showed up just a few times. The chain carries TRBV30 and TRBJ1-6; D is perhaps TRBD1 (5 bases). CDR3 size: 13 residues. Germline CDR1 is GTSNPN and CDR2 is SVGIG (reference sequence). The V end was cut by 8 bases, the J end by 7 bases, with 15 bases between. Here the CDR3 DNA reads TGTGCCGCAAAGGGGTTTTGGAATTCACCCCTCCACTTT. It is translated as CAAKGFWNSPLHF.

This sequence joins TRBV11-3 and TRBJ2-2, with TRBD2 as a possible D gene (6 bases). Trimming left V 5 bases short and J 0 bases short, with 16 bases between. This CDR3 is built from 17 residues. CDR1 and CDR2 from the germline V gene are SGHNT and YENEEA. For the CDR3, the DNA is TGTGCCAGCAGCGCGGGACCGTGGCTACCGAACACCGGGGAGCTGTTTTTT. This codes for CASSAGPWLPNTGELFF.